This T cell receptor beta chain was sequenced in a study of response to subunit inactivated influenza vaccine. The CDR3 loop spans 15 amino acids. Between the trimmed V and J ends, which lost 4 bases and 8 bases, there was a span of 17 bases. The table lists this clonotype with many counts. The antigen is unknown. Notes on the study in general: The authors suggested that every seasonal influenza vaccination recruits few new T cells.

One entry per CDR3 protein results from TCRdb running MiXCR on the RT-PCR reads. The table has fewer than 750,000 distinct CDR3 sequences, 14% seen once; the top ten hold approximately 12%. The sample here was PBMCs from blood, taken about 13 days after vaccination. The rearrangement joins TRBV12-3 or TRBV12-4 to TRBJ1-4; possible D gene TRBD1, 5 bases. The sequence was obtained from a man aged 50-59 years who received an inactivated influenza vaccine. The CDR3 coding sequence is TGTGCCAGCAGTTCCCCGGGACGGAAGGACGAAAAACTGTTTTTT. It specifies CASSSPGRKDEKLFF.